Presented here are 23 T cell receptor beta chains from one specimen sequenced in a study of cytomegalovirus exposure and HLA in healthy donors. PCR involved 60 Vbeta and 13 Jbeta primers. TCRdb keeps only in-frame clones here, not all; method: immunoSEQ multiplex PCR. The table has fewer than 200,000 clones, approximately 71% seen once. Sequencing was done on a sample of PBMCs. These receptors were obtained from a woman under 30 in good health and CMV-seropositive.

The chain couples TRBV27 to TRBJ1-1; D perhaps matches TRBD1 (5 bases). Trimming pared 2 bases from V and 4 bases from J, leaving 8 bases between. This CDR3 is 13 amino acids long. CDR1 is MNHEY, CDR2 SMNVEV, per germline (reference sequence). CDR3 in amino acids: CASSLIQATEAFF. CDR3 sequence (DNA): TGTGCCAGCAGTTTAATACAGGCCACTGAAGCTTTCTTT.

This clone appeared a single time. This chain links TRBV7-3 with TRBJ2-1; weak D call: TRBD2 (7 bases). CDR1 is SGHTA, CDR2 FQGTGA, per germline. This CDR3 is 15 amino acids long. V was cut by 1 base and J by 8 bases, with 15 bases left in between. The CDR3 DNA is TGTGCCAGCAGCTTAAATCGGGGGGCCAGGGATGAGCAGTTCTTC. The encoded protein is CASSLNRGARDEQFF.

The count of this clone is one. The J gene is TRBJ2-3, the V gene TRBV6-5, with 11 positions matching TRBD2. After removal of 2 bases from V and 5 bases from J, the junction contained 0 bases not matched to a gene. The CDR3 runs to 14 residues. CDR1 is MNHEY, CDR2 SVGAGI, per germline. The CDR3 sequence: CASSYGTSGDTQYF. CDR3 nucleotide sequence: TGTGCCAGCAGTTACGGGACTAGCGGAGATACGCAGTATTTT.

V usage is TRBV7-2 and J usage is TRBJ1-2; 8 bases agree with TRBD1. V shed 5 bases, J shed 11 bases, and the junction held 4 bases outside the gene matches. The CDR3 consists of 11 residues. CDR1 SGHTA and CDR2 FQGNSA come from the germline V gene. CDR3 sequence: CASSPTGAYTF. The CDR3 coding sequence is TGTGCCAGCAGCCCGACAGGGGCGTACACCTTC.

CDR3 loop: CASKWTGRTEAFF. The CDR3 nucleotides are TGTGCCAGCAAATGGACAGGGCGCACTGAAGCTTTCTTT. This chain connects TRBV7-2 to TRBJ1-1; 8 bases match TRBD1. Trimming took 7 bases from V and 4 from J; bases not matched to a gene: 5. Germline V lookup: CDR1 SGHTA, CDR2 FQGNSA. CDR3 length: 13 residues.

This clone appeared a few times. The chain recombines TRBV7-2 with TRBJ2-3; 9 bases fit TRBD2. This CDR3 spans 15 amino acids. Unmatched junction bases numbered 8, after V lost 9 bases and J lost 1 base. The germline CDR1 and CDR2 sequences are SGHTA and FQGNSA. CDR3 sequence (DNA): TGTGCCAGTAAAGTCGCTAGCGGGGGCACAGATACGCAGTATTTT. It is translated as CASKVASGGTDTQYF. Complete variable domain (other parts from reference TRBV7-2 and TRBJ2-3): GAGVSQSPSNKVTEKGKDVELRCDPISGHTALYWYRQSLGQGLEFLIYFQGNSAPDKSGLPSDRFSAERTGGSVSTLTIQRTQQEDSAVYLCASKVASGGTDTQYFGPGTRLTVL.

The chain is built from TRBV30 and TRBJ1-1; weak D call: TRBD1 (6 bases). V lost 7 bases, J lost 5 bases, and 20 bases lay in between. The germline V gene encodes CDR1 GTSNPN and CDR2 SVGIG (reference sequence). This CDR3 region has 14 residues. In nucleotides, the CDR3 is TGTGCCTTCCACTCCGCAGGGGTCCCTACTGAAGCTTTCTTT. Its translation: CAFHSAGVPTEAFF.

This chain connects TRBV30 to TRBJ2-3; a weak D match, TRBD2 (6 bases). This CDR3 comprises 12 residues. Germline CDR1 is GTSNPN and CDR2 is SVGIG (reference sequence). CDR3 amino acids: CARDSPADTQYF. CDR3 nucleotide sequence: TGTGCACGGGACTCCCCCGCAGATACGCAGTATTTT.

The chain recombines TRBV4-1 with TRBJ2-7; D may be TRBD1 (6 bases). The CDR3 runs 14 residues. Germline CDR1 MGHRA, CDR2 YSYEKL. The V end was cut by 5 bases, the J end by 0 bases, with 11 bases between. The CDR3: CASSFWTVSYEQYF. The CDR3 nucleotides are TGCGCCAGCAGCTTTTGGACAGTCTCCTACGAGCAGTACTTC.

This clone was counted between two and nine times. CDR3 sequence: CASSYSDRGGEQYF. DNA of the CDR3: TGTGCCAGCAGTTACTCGGACAGGGGTGGAGAGCAGTACTTC. This sequence joins TRBV6-6 and TRBJ2-7; 9 nucleotides agree with TRBD1. J was trimmed by 7 bases and V by 0 bases; bases with no gene match: 4. Germline V lookup: CDR1 MNHNY, CDR2 SVGAGI (reference sequence). The CDR3 is made up of 14 amino acids.

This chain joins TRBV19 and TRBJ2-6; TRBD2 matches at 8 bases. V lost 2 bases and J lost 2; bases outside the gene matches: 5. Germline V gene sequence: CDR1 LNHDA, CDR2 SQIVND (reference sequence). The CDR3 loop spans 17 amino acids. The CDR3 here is CASSISGGATGANVLTF. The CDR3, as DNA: TGTGCCAGTAGTATATCCGGGGGGGCCACTGGGGCCAACGTCCTGACTTTC.

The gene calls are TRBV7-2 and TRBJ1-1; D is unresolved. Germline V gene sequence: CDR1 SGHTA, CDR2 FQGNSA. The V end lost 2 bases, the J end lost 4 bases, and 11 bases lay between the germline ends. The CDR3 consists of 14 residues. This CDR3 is CASSLSLGGTEAFF. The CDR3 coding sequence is TGTGCCAGCAGCTTAAGCTTGGGAGGCACTGAAGCTTTCTTT.

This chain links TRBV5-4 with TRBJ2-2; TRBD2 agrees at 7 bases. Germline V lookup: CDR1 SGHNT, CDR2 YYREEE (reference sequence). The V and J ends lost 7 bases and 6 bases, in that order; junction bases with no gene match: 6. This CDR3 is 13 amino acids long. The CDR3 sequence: CASGRADAGELFF. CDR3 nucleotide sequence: TGTGCCAGCGGGAGGGCAGACGCCGGGGAGCTGTTTTTT.

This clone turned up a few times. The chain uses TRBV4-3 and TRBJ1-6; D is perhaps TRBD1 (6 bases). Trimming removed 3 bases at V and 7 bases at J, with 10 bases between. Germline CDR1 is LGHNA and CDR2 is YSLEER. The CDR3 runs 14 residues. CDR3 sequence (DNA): TGCGCCAGCAGCCAGAAGACAGGCAATTCACCCCTCCACTTT. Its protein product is CASSQKTGNSPLHF.

The CDR3 here is CASSTLPRRQETQYF. CDR3 nucleotides: TGTGCCAGCAGTACGCTACCGCGGAGGCAAGAGACCCAGTACTTC. The V and J genes are TRBV6-5 and TRBJ2-5; the D gene is possibly TRBD2 (5 bases). Germline V gene sequence: CDR1 MNHEY, CDR2 SVGAGI. The CDR3 extends over 15 amino acids. The V gene lost 5 bases and the J gene lost 2 bases, with 15 bases spanning the gap.

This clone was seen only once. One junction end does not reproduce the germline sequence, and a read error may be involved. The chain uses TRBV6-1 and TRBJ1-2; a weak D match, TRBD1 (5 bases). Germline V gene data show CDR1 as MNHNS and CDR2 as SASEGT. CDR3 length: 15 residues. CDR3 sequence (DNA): TGTGCCAGCAGTGAAGAACACAGGATTAACTATAGCTACACCTTC. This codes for CASSEEHRINYSYTF.

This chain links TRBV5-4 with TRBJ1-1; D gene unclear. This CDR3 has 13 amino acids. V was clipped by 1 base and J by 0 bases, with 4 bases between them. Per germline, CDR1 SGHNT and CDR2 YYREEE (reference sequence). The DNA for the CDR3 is TGTGCCAGCAGCTTGAACATGAACACTGAAGCTTTCTTT. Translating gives CASSLNMNTEAFF. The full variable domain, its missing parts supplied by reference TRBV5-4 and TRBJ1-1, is ETGVTQSPTHLIKTRGQQVTLRCSSQSGHNTVSWYQQALGQGPQFIFQYYREEENGRGNFPPRFSGLQFPNYSSELNVNALELDDSALYLCASSLNMNTEAFFGQGTRLTVV.

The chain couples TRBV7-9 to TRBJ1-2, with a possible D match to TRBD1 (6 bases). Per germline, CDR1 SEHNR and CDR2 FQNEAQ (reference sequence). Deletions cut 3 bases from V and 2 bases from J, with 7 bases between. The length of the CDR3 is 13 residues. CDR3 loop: CASSFDRNYGYTF. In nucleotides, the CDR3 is TGTGCCAGCAGCTTCGACAGGAACTATGGCTACACCTTC. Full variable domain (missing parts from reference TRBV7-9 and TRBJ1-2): DTGVSQNPRHKITKRGQNVTFRCDPISEHNRLYWYRQTLGQGPEFLTYFQNEAQLEKSRLLSDRFSAERPKGSFSTLEIQRTEQGDSAMYLCASSFDRNYGYTFGSGTRLTVV.

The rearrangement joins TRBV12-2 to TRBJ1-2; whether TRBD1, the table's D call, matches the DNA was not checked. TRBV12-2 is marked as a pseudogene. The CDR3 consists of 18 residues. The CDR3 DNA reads TGTGCAAGTCGCGTCAACGGGACAGCGACACTCAGACACTATGGCTACACCTTC. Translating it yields CASRVNGTATLRHYGYTF.

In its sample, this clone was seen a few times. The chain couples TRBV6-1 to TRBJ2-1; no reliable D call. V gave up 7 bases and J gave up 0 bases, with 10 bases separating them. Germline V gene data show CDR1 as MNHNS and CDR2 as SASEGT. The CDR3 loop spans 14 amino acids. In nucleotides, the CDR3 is TGTGCCAGCACGTTCTCCAGCTCCTACAATGAGCAGTTCTTC. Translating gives CASTFSSSYNEQFF.

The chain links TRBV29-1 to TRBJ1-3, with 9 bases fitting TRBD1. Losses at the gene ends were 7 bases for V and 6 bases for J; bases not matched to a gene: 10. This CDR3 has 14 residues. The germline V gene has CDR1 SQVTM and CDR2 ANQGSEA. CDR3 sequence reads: CSAGDRDIANTIYF. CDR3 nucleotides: TGCAGCGCCGGGGACAGGGACATCGCAAACACCATATATTTT.

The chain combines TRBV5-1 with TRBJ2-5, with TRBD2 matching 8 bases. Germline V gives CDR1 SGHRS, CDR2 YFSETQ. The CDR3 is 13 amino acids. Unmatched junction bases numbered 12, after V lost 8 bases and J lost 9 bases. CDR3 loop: CASSVGPAGAQYF. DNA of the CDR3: TGCGCCAGTTCAGTGGGCCCAGCGGGGGCCCAGTACTTC. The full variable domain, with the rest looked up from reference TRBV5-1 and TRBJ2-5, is KAGVTQTPRYLIKTRGQQVTLSCSPISGHRSVSWYQQTPGQGLQFLFEYFSETQRNKGNFPGRFSGRQFSNSRSEMNVSTLELGDSALYLCASSVGPAGAQYFGPGTRLLVL.

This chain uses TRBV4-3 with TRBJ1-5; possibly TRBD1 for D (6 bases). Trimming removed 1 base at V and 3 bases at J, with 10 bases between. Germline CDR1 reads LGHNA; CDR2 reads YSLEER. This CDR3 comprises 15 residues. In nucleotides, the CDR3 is TGCGCCAGCAGCCAAGTCCGGGACAACAATCAGCCCCAGCATTTT. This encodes CASSQVRDNNQPQHF.